The 24 T cell receptor beta chains given below trace back to one sample, sequenced in a study of blood T cell repertoires in COVID-19. The table came from immunoSEQ multiplex PCR; TCRdb's copy has only in-frame clones and leaves some out. This table holds roughly 250,000 clones, 82% found once. The sequenced sample consisted of peripheral blood. The receptors shown here come from a woman of 80 years or more with active or convalescent COVID-19.

V is TRBV28 and J is TRBJ1-6; TRBD1 matches at 7 bases. With V trimmed by 4 bases and J by 2 bases, 5 bases remained unmatched. The germline gives CDR1 MDHEN, CDR2 SYDVKM. The CDR3 runs to 16 residues. Here the CDR3 reads CASSSPGQAYNSPLHF. The CDR3 coding sequence is TGTGCCAGCAGTTCGCCCGGACAGGCCTATAATTCACCCCTCCACTTT.

This chain uses TRBV27 with TRBJ1-3; D unclear. The germline CDR1 and CDR2 sequences are MNHEY and SMNVEV (reference sequence). Trimming shortened V by 4 bases and J by 0 bases, and 13 bases separated the two germline ends. The CDR3 sequence is 16 residues long. This CDR3 is CASSSNLRSSGNTIYF. In DNA, the CDR3 is TGTGCCAGCAGTTCCAATCTCAGGTCCTCTGGAAACACCATATATTTT.

On this clone: One junction end does not reproduce the germline sequence, and a read error may be involved. V usage is TRBV23-1 and J usage is TRBJ1-5; a possible D gene is TRBD1 (6 bases). TRBV23-1 carries the ORF label, with uncertain function. The CDR3 is 12 residues long. Written as DNA, the CDR3 is TGCGCCAGCATAGTTACAGGGAGATGCTGCTCTTTT. Protein: CASIVTGRCCSF.

This clone came up many times. V is TRBV7-8 and J is TRBJ2-5; D might be TRBD2 (6 bases). The CDR3 loop spans 12 amino acids. The germline CDR1 and CDR2 sequences are SGHVS and FQNEAQ. Deletions cut 5 bases from V and 4 bases from J, with 8 bases between. This chain's CDR3 is CASSPGRETQYF. The CDR3 DNA follows: TGTGCCAGCAGCCCCGGGAGAGAGACCCAGTACTTC.

This sequence joins TRBV28 and TRBJ1-4, with 8 bases that match TRBD1. CDR1 and CDR2 (germline): MDHEN, SYDVKM. V lost 10 bases and J lost 5; bases outside the gene matches: 15. The CDR3 covers 16 residues. The CDR3: CATWTGSFFGNEKLFF. The CDR3 DNA reads as TGTGCCACCTGGACAGGGTCGTTTTTCGGGAATGAAAAACTGTTTTTT.

The chain recombines TRBV4-1 with TRBJ2-7, with TRBD2 as a possible D gene (6 bases). The V end was cut by 0 bases, the J end by 2 bases, with 8 bases between. Germline-derived CDR1 and CDR2 are MGHRA and YSYEKL. The CDR3 is made up of 14 amino acids. CDR3 DNA sequence: TGCGCCAGCAGCCAAGATCCGGGGGCCTACGAGCAGTACTTC. It yields the protein CASSQDPGAYEQYF.

This clone was counted only a few times. J is TRBJ2-1 and V is TRBV3-1 (or the pseudogene TRBV3-2); TRBD2 matches 14 bases. Germline V gene data show CDR1 as LGHDT and CDR2 as YNNKEL (reference sequence). This CDR3 contains 15 residues. The junction had 9 bases not matched to a gene; V was cut back by 7 bases and J by 10 bases. The CDR3, as DNA: TGTGCCAGCACCAAAGGGACTAGCGGGAGAAGGGAGCAGTTCTTC. It yields the protein CASTKGTSGRREQFF.

The count of this clone is one. The rearrangement joins TRBV20-1 to TRBJ1-3; 10 bases align to TRBD1. After removal of 3 bases from V and 3 bases from J, the junction contained 5 bases not matched to a gene. This CDR3 is built from 15 residues. Germline V gives CDR1 DFQATT, CDR2 SNEGSKA (reference sequence). CDR3 nucleotide sequence: TGCAGTGCTAGTCCGGGACAGGGGTATGGAAACACCATATATTTT. As protein: CSASPGQGYGNTIYF.

The CDR3 loop reads CASTPGIGQGKTQYF. The CDR3 nucleotides read TGTGCCAGCACCCCGGGGATAGGACAGGGCAAGACCCAGTACTTC. V and J are TRBV11-2 and TRBJ2-5; TRBD1 matches 8 bases. CDR3 length: 15 amino acids. The germline gives CDR1 SGHAT, CDR2 FQNNGV. J gave up 6 bases and V 7 bases, and 13 bases lay outside the gene matches.

The rearrangement joins TRBV25-1 to TRBJ2-3; TRBD2 matches 9 bases. After removal of 5 bases from V and 4 bases from J, the junction contained 13 bases not matched to a gene. The germline CDR1 and CDR2 sequences are MGHDK and SYGVNS. The CDR3 is 17 residues long. This chain's CDR3 is CASSQEFSGRGPDTQYF. DNA of the CDR3: TGTGCCAGCAGTCAAGAATTTAGCGGGAGAGGCCCAGATACGCAGTATTTT.

The chain is built from TRBV6-5 and TRBJ2-7; 8 positions match TRBD1. Germline V lookup: CDR1 MNHEY, CDR2 SVGAGI. The CDR3 extends over 14 amino acids. V lost 6 bases and J lost 2; bases outside the gene matches: 6. CDR3 sequence: CASRQGQGTYEQYF. Here the CDR3 DNA reads TGTGCCAGCAGGCAAGGACAGGGAACCTACGAGCAGTACTTC.

This clone was seen more than once but under ten times. The chain combines TRBV18 with TRBJ2-7, with D maybe TRBD1 (5 bases). This CDR3 has 14 residues. Looked up from germline, CDR1 is KGHSH and CDR2 is LQKENI. V was cut by 0 bases and J by 2 bases, with 8 bases left in between. CDR3 nucleotide sequence: TGTGCCAGCTCACCACCGGGGCGACCCTACGAGCAGTACTTC. It codes for CASSPPGRPYEQYF.

The V call is TRBV11-2, the J call TRBJ2-7; TRBD2 matches at 11 bases. Germline-derived CDR1 and CDR2 are SGHAT and FQNNGV. The CDR3 is 18 residues long. Trimming removed 1 base from V and 4 bases from J; junction bases left unmatched: 12. CDR3 coding DNA: TGTGCCAGCAGCTTAGTAAGACTAGCGGGAACTTTTATTTACGAGCAGTACTTC. Amino acid sequence: CASSLVRLAGTFIYEQYF.

The chain links TRBV5-1 to TRBJ2-7; a weak D match, TRBD1 (5 bases). Trimming pared 1 base from V and 2 bases from J, leaving 7 bases between. CDR3 size: 13 residues. The germline gives CDR1 SGHRS, CDR2 YFSETQ. The CDR3 region is CASSLTGPYEQYF. As DNA, the CDR3 is TGCGCCAGCAGCTTGACAGGCCCCTACGAGCAGTACTTC.

The V call is TRBV10-2, the J call TRBJ1-6; no firm D call. The CDR3 is made up of 13 amino acids. The germline V gene has CDR1 WSHSY and CDR2 SAAADI. V lost 0 bases, J lost 7 bases, and 4 bases lay in between. The DNA of the CDR3 is TGCGCCAGCAGTGAGTCAGCGAATTCACCCCTCCACTTT. It codes for CASSESANSPLHF.

The rearrangement joins TRBV6-5 to TRBJ2-7, with 7 bases lining up with TRBD1. Germline values: CDR1 MNHEY, CDR2 SVGAGI. Trimming cost V 7 bases and J 3 bases; bases outside gene matches: 9. The CDR3 runs 14 residues. This chain's CDR3 is CASTGTVSNYEQYF. The DNA for the CDR3 is TGTGCCAGCACTGGGACAGTATCCAACTACGAGCAGTACTTC.

V and J are TRBV28 and TRBJ1-1; D gene unclear. Germline CDR1 reads MDHEN; CDR2 reads SYDVKM. V shed 6 bases and J shed 0 bases, with 8 bases lying between them. This CDR3 is built from 13 residues. The CDR3 DNA sequence: TGTGCCAGCAGCTCACAGATGAACACTGAAGCTTTCTTT. Protein: CASSSQMNTEAFF.

In its sample, this clone was seen a few times. The gene calls are TRBV7-8 and TRBJ2-1, with a possible D match to TRBD1 (5 bases). Germline V CDR1 and CDR2: SGHVS, FQNEAQ. The length of the CDR3 is 16 residues. V lost 4 bases and J lost 9, with 22 bases in between. The CDR3, as DNA: TGTGCCAGCAGCTCATCAGGGTTCTTTTCCCAGGGTGAGCAGTTCTTC. This gives the protein CASSSSGFFSQGEQFF.

There are a few counts of this clone. V and J are TRBV13 and TRBJ2-1, with D unresolved. Per germline, CDR1 PRHDT and CDR2 FYEKMQ (reference sequence). CDR3 length: 13 residues. Trimming cost V 0 bases and J 5 bases, with 5 bases left between them. The CDR3 reads CASSLGLDNEQFF. CDR3 bases: TGTGCCAGCAGCTTAGGCCTTGACAATGAGCAGTTCTTC.

This chain uses TRBV28 with TRBJ2-5; 9 nucleotides align to TRBD2. The CDR3 totals 14 residues. Germline assignment: CDR1 MDHEN and CDR2 SYDVKM. Trimming took 6 bases from V and 5 from J; bases not matched to a gene: 7. The CDR3 DNA reads as TGTGCCAGCAGAAGCGGGGGGCCCGGGGAGACCCAGTACTTC. Translating gives CASRSGGPGETQYF.

The rearrangement joins TRBV7-9 to TRBJ2-2; weak D call: TRBD1 (6 bases). CDR3 length: 15 residues. Trimming took 6 bases from V and 0 from J, leaving 11 bases between them. Germline V CDR1 and CDR2: SEHNR, FQNEAQ (reference sequence). The CDR3 here is CASSYDRTNTGELFF. CDR3 nucleotides: TGTGCCAGCAGTTATGACAGGACGAACACCGGGGAGCTGTTTTTT.

This clone was seen a few times. This rearrangement joins TRBV4-1 to TRBJ2-1; D possibly corresponds to TRBD2 (6 bases). CDR1 and CDR2 from the germline V gene are MGHRA and YSYEKL. This CDR3 comprises 15 residues. The V gene lost 2 bases and the J gene lost 1 base, with 9 bases spanning the gap. The CDR3 DNA follows: TGCGCCAGCAGCCAAATCGGGGGTTCCTACAATGAGCAGTTCTTC. Translating gives CASSQIGGSYNEQFF.

The sample holds one count of this clone. This chain joins TRBV19 and TRBJ2-5, with a possible D match to TRBD1 (5 bases). V lost 2 bases and J lost 4, with 20 bases in between. The CDR3 is 17 amino acids. Looked up from germline, CDR1 is LNHDA and CDR2 is SQIVND (reference sequence). The CDR3 DNA reads as TGTGCCAGTAGTATAATCACGAGAAGGGGTAGGCGAGAGACCCAGTACTTC. This gives the protein CASSIITRRGRRETQYF.

This clone came up many times. The V call is TRBV27, the J call TRBJ2-3, with D hard to call. The CDR3 contains 15 residues. Germline-derived CDR1 and CDR2 are MNHEY and SMNVEV (reference sequence). Deletions cut 3 bases from V and 2 bases from J, with 12 bases between. CDR3 nucleotide sequence: TGTGCCAGCAGTTTCTCTGACACGCTCACAGATACGCAGTATTTT. This gives the protein CASSFSDTLTDTQYF.